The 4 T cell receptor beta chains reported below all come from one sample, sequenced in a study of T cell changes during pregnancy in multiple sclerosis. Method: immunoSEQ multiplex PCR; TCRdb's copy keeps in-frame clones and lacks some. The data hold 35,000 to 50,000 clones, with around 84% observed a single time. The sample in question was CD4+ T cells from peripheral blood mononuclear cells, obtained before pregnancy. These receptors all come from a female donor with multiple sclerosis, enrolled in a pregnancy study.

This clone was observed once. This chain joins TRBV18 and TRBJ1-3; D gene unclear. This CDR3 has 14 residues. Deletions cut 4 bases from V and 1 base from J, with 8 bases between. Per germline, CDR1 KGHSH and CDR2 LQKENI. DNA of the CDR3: TGTGCCAGCTCACTTCAGGTTTCTGGAAACACCATATATTTT. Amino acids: CASSLQVSGNTIYF. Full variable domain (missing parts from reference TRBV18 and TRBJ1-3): NAGVMQNPRHLVRRRGQEARLRCSPMKGHSHVYWYRQLPEEGLKFMVYLQKENIIDESGMPKERFSAEFPKEGPSILRIQQVVRGDSAAYFCASSLQVSGNTIYFGEGSWLTVV.

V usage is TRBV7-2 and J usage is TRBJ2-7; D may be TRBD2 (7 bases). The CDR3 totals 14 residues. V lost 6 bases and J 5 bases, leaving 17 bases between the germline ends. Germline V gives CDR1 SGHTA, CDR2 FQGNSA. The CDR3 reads CASSYNGGLNEQYF. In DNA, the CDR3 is TGTGCCAGCAGTTACAACGGGGGGCTCAACGAGCAGTACTTC.

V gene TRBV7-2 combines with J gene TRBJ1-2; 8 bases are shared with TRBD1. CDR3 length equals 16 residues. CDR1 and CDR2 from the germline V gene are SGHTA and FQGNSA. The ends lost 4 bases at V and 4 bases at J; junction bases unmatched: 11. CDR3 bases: TGTGCCAGCAGCTCCCGCTCGACAGGGGAGGGCTATGGCTACACCTTC. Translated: CASSSRSTGEGYGYTF.

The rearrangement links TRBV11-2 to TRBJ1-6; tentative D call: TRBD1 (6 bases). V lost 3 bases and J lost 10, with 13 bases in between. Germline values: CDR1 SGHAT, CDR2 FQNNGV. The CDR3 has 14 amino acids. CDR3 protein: CASSFQTGASPLHF. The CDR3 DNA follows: TGTGCCAGCAGCTTTCAGACAGGCGCCTCACCCCTCCACTTT.